The 23 T cell receptor beta chains below come from one sample, sequenced in a study of shared clonotypes between healthy human individuals. Terminally differentiated effector memory CD45RA+ cells were excluded from the naive CD8 cells, which were CD45RO-negative and positively selected for CCR7. Clones were read by immunoSEQ multiplex PCR, and TCRdb kept only the in-frame ones, dropping some. The top ten clones hold around 1.7% of a sample with around 2.1 million clones, about 93% of them seen once. Specimen: naive CD8+ T cells from PBMCs. The origin of the receptors is a man aged 18 to 29 in good health. Some clones in this sample may be carry-over from other donors' samples.

The gene calls are TRBV6-1 and TRBJ2-5, with 11 bases fitting TRBD1. V gave up 11 bases and J gave up 2 bases; unmatched junction bases: 4. The germline CDR1 and CDR2 sequences are MNHNS and SASEGT. The CDR3 loop spans 13 amino acids. This CDR3 reads CALRDRGQETQYF. Here the CDR3 DNA reads TGTGCCCTGAGGGACAGGGGGCAAGAGACCCAGTACTTC.

The V and J genes are TRBV13 and TRBJ1-2; TRBD1 matches at 8 bases. Germline CDR1 PRHDT, CDR2 FYEKMQ (reference sequence). The CDR3 has 14 amino acids. V was pared by 1 base and J by 4 bases, with 2 bases of the junction left unmatched. CDR3 DNA sequence: TGTGCCAGCAGCTTAGAGGGACAGGCCTATGGCTACACCTTC. Translated: CASSLEGQAYGYTF.

The V call is TRBV5-1, the J call TRBJ2-7, with D uncertain. This CDR3 is built from 15 residues. CDR1 and CDR2 (germline): SGHRS, YFSETQ. Trimming pared 3 bases from V and 7 bases from J, leaving 20 bases between. The CDR3 sequence is CASSSVSDGFWEQYF. For the CDR3, the DNA is TGCGCCAGCAGCTCTGTTTCCGACGGGTTTTGGGAGCAGTACTTC.

V is TRBV28 and J is TRBJ1-4, with TRBD1 matching 8 bases. This CDR3 contains 17 residues. Germline V gives CDR1 MDHEN, CDR2 SYDVKM. J was trimmed by 0 bases and V by 6 bases; bases with no gene match: 9. The CDR3, as DNA: TGTGCCAGCAGCACAAGACCGGGACAGGCAACTAATGAAAAACTGTTTTTT. It encodes CASSTRPGQATNEKLFF.

This clone was seen a few times. This chain links TRBV19 with TRBJ1-1; D not certain. CDR1 LNHDA and CDR2 SQIVND come from the germline V gene (reference sequence). The CDR3 covers 15 residues. V lost 3 bases and J 3 bases, leaving 14 bases between the germline ends. The CDR3 loop reads CASSISPKGYTEAFF. The DNA of the CDR3 is TGTGCCAGTAGTATTTCTCCCAAAGGCTACACTGAAGCTTTCTTT.

The rearrangement links TRBV13 to TRBJ2-1, with 13 bases lining up with TRBD2. With V trimmed by 4 bases and J by 3 bases, 18 bases remained unmatched. Germline V gives CDR1 PRHDT, CDR2 FYEKMQ (reference sequence). CDR3 size: 21 residues. The CDR3 DNA follows: TGTGCCAGCAGCTCCCGAGGTTCCGGCGGACTAGCGGGAGTAGTCTACAATGAGCAGTTCTTC. Its protein product is CASSSRGSGGLAGVVYNEQFF.

The chain uses TRBV5-6 and TRBJ2-3; perhaps D is TRBD1 or TRBD2 (6 bases each). The V gene lost 4 bases and the J gene lost 8 bases, with 11 bases spanning the gap. The CDR3 loop spans 12 amino acids. CDR1 and CDR2 (germline): SGHDT, YYEEEE. CDR3 sequence reads: CASSPRGATQYF. The CDR3 region has the DNA TGTGCCAGCAGCCCAAGGGGGGCTACGCAGTATTTT.

This clone was picked up one time. The chain is built from TRBV2 and TRBJ2-7, with a tentative D call TRBD2 (5 bases). V was shortened by 6 bases and J by 4 bases, with 22 bases between the two germline ends. The CDR3 contains 16 residues. The germline CDR1 and CDR2 sequences are SNHLY and FYNNEI. The DNA of the CDR3 is TGTGCCAGCAGCCCCAGGACCGCCATAGCGCATTACGAGCAGTACTTC. Its translation is CASSPRTAIAHYEQYF.

This sequence joins TRBV19 and TRBJ2-7, with D possibly being TRBD1 (6 bases). V dropped 3 bases and J dropped 7 bases, with 13 bases sitting between them. The CDR3 sequence is 13 residues long. The germline gives CDR1 LNHDA, CDR2 SQIVND (reference sequence). CDR3 in amino acids: CASSITATGEQYF. DNA for the CDR3: TGTGCCAGTAGTATTACAGCGACAGGAGAGCAGTACTTC.

The J gene is TRBJ2-5, the V gene TRBV27; 8 nucleotides align to TRBD1. Germline V gene sequence: CDR1 MNHEY, CDR2 SMNVEV (reference sequence). This CDR3 contains 14 residues. V shed 6 bases and J 2 bases; nucleotides not matched to a gene: 5. The CDR3 here is CASRVGTGQETQYF. The CDR3 DNA reads TGTGCCAGCAGGGTCGGGACAGGACAAGAGACCCAGTACTTC.

This clone was observed once. The chain couples TRBV7-9 to TRBJ2-7, with 7 bases identical to TRBD1. The CDR3 covers 14 residues. V lost 7 bases, J lost 5 bases, and 11 bases stayed unmatched. CDR1 and CDR2 from the germline V gene are SEHNR and FQNEAQ (reference sequence). The CDR3 protein is CASTPLDRVHEQYF. CDR3 DNA sequence: TGTGCCAGCACCCCACTCGACAGGGTTCACGAGCAGTACTTC.

This chain connects TRBV9 to TRBJ2-4; D unresolved. This CDR3 comprises 12 residues. Trimming took off 0 bases at V and 8 bases at J, with 6 bases between the two ends. Germline V gene sequence: CDR1 SGDLS, CDR2 YYNGEE. CDR3 in amino acids: CASSVGEDIQYF. The CDR3 DNA reads TGTGCCAGCAGCGTAGGGGAAGACATTCAGTACTTC.

The J gene is TRBJ2-7, the V gene TRBV28, with 8 bases aligning to TRBD2. Germline V CDR1 and CDR2: MDHEN, SYDVKM. V lost 6 bases to trimming and J lost 3 bases; unmatched junction nucleotides: 7. The CDR3 runs 14 residues. In DNA form, the CDR3 reads TGTGCCAGCAGGGAGAAGGGACTAGGCTACGAGCAGTACTTC. Its translation is CASREKGLGYEQYF.

This sequence joins TRBV27 and TRBJ1-4; no clear D gene. Trimming took off 8 bases at V and 0 bases at J, with 13 bases between the two ends. The length of the CDR3 is 15 residues. Germline lookup yields CDR1 MNHEY and CDR2 SMNVEV (reference sequence). The CDR3 DNA sequence: TGTGCCAGCCGGCAGGACCGAGCAACTAATGAAAAACTGTTTTTT. It specifies CASRQDRATNEKLFF.

The chain links TRBV7-8 to TRBJ2-7, with a weak D call TRBD2 (5 bases). Germline CDR1 SGHVS, CDR2 FQNEAQ. Trimming shortened V by 5 bases and J by 4 bases, and 12 bases separated the two germline ends. The CDR3 is made up of 13 amino acids. For the CDR3, the DNA is TGTGCCAGCAGCACCAGCGCGGGTTACGAGCAGTACTTC. Its translation: CASSTSAGYEQYF. Variable domain in full (rest from reference TRBV7-8 and TRBJ2-7): GAGVSQSPRYKVAKRGQDVALRCDPISGHVSLFWYQQALGQGPEFLTYFQNEAQLDKSGLPSDRFFAERPEGSVSTLKIQRTQQEDSAVYLCASSTSAGYEQYFGPGTRLTVT.

The V and J genes are TRBV21-1 and TRBJ2-1; TRBD1 is the table's D call and was not checked against the DNA. TRBV21-1 is labeled a pseudogene. This CDR3 has 14 residues. CDR3: CANEPGQGSDEQFF. The DNA of the CDR3 is TGTGCCAACGAACCGGGACAGGGATCAGATGAGCAGTTCTTC.

The chain links TRBV27 to TRBJ1-4; 8 bases are shared with TRBD1. The CDR3 contains 15 residues. Germline CDR1 and CDR2: MNHEY and SMNVEV (reference sequence). V was pared by 6 bases and J by 0 bases, with 3 bases of the junction left unmatched. The CDR3 here is CASRIQGATNEKLFF. The CDR3 region has the DNA TGTGCCAGCAGAATACAGGGGGCAACTAATGAAAAACTGTTTTTT.

In this sample, this clone turned up a few times. CDR3 residues: CASSYSRVGELFF. The CDR3 DNA reads as TGTGCCAGCAGTTACTCGAGGGTCGGGGAGCTGTTTTTT. The chain joins TRBV6-5 to TRBJ2-2; weak D call: TRBD2 (5 bases). Germline V lookup: CDR1 MNHEY, CDR2 SVGAGI. The CDR3 has 13 residues. The germline V and J ends were trimmed by 0 bases and 7 bases, with 6 bases remaining between them.

The chain carries TRBV19 and TRBJ2-1; TRBD2 is a possible D gene (5 bases). Germline CDR1 is LNHDA and CDR2 is SQIVND (reference sequence). The CDR3 covers 13 residues. Trimming stripped 3 bases from V and 10 bases from J, with 13 bases between. For the CDR3, the DNA is TGTGCCAGTAGTATTCTACCGACTAACGAGCAGTTCTTC. It encodes CASSILPTNEQFF.

The table lists this clone with a count of one. The rearrangement uses TRBV6-1 and TRBJ1-5, with no clear D. The CDR3 runs 14 residues. V lost 1 base and J lost 8, with 12 bases in between. Germline V gene data show CDR1 as MNHNS and CDR2 as SASEGT. CDR3: CASSEVTGRKPQHF. The CDR3 region has the DNA TGTGCCAGCAGTGAAGTTACGGGGAGGAAGCCCCAGCATTTT.

The chain couples TRBV27 to TRBJ2-7; TRBD1 aligns across 10 bases. This CDR3 comprises 14 residues. CDR1 and CDR2 from the germline V gene are MNHEY and SMNVEV (reference sequence). The V gene end was trimmed by 7 bases and the J gene end by 2 bases; junction bases not matched to a gene: 5. CDR3 DNA: TGTGCCAGCAACGACAGGGGGCGTCCCTACGAGCAGTACTTC. This translates into CASNDRGRPYEQYF.

The rearrangement links TRBV28 to TRBJ2-7, with D perhaps TRBD2 (6 bases). The CDR3 runs 14 residues. Trimming pared 2 bases from V and 6 bases from J, leaving 14 bases between. CDR1 and CDR2 from the germline V gene are MDHEN and SYDVKM. DNA for the CDR3: TGTGCCAGCAGTTTACGCGGGCCCGGGGGCGAGCAGTACTTC. It is translated as CASSLRGPGGEQYF. Variable domain in full (rest from reference TRBV28 and TRBJ2-7): DVKVTQSSRYLVKRTGEKVFLECVQDMDHENMFWYRQDPGLGLRLIYFSYDVKMKEKGDIPEGYSVSREKKERFSLILESASTNQTSMYLCASSLRGPGGEQYFGPGTRLTVT.

V gene TRBV28 combines with J gene TRBJ2-2; 7 bases are a match to TRBD1. This CDR3 is built from 15 residues. The V gene's germline CDR1 is MDHEN and CDR2 SYDVKM. V gave up 6 bases and J gave up 7 bases; unmatched junction bases: 11. In DNA form, the CDR3 reads TGTGCCAGCAGGCAGAGACAGGGCTCGGTCGGGGAGCTGTTTTTT. This encodes CASRQRQGSVGELFF.